Following are 28 T cell receptor beta chains from one sample sequenced in a study of blood T cell repertoires in COVID-19. Profiling relied on immunoSEQ multiplex PCR, and the TCRdb table lists in-frame clones only, not all of them. Of 150,000 to 200,000 clones listed, around 85% were seen once; the top ten hold more than 7.5%. The sequencing input was peripheral blood. The receptors originated from a man aged 50-60 years with active or convalescent COVID-19.

Notes on this clone: Within the sample, other DNA sequences also encode this same CDR3. The rearrangement joins TRBV6-5 to TRBJ2-3, with unresolved D. V was trimmed by 6 bases and J by 2 bases, leaving 3 bases between them. Germline assignment: CDR1 MNHEY and CDR2 SVGAGI. The CDR3 spans 11 residues. The CDR3 loop is CASSHTDTQYF. The CDR3 nucleotides are TGTGCCAGCAGCCACACAGATACGCAGTATTTT.

The chain is built from TRBV30 and TRBJ1-1; no firm D call. Trimming removed 2 bases from V and 1 base from J, with 11 bases in between. There are 14 residues in the CDR3. From germline, CDR1 is GTSNPN and CDR2 SVGIG (reference sequence). CDR3 in amino acids: CAWSWRVGNTEAFF. The CDR3 region has the DNA TGTGCCTGGAGTTGGCGGGTAGGGAACACTGAAGCTTTCTTT.

The V call is TRBV6-5, the J call TRBJ1-2; 9 bases match TRBD1. Germline CDR1 reads MNHEY; CDR2 reads SVGAGI. V lost 6 bases to trimming and J lost 5 bases; unmatched junction nucleotides: 4. The length of the CDR3 is 13 residues. The CDR3 DNA reads TGTGCCAGCAGGCCCGGGACAGGGTATGGCTACACCTTC. It specifies CASRPGTGYGYTF.

The V gene is TRBV19, the J gene TRBJ2-2, with 13 nucleotides matching TRBD2. Germline trimming cut 1 base from V and 3 bases from J; bases unmatched to any gene: 5. CDR1 and CDR2 from the germline V gene are LNHDA and SQIVND (reference sequence). This CDR3 is 18 amino acids long. CDR3 in amino acids: CASSIGAGLAGDTGELFF. Written as DNA, the CDR3 is TGTGCCAGTAGTATAGGGGCTGGACTAGCGGGGGACACCGGGGAGCTGTTTTTT.

The chain couples TRBV7-3 to TRBJ2-1, with 7 bases fitting TRBD1. J lost 13 bases, V lost 5 bases, and 8 bases had no gene match. The CDR3 contains 12 residues. CDR1 SGHTA and CDR2 FQGTGA come from the germline V gene. CDR3 sequence: CASSAAGTAQFF. DNA of the CDR3: TGTGCCAGCAGCGCGGCCGGGACAGCCCAGTTCTTC.

The chain links TRBV3-1 (or the pseudogene TRBV3-2) to TRBJ2-1; the match to TRBD2 covers 9 bases. CDR1 and CDR2 (germline): LGHDT, YNNKEL (reference sequence). V lost 3 bases, J lost 8 bases, and 14 bases stayed unmatched. CDR3 size: 17 residues. The CDR3 loop is CASSHPTSGRGEDEQFF. The CDR3 bases are TGTGCCAGCAGCCACCCGACTAGCGGCCGGGGGGAGGATGAGCAGTTCTTC.

The gene calls are TRBV7-2 and TRBJ2-2; 9 bases agree with TRBD2. Looked up from germline, CDR1 is SGHTA and CDR2 is FQGNSA. The CDR3 sequence is 17 residues long. The V segment lost 1 base and the J segment 3 bases; nucleotides outside the gene matches: 6. CDR3 sequence reads: CASSLVRGGTDTGELFF. The DNA for the CDR3 is TGTGCCAGCAGCTTAGTGCGGGGGGGAACCGACACCGGGGAGCTGTTTTTT.

This chain links TRBV6-6 with TRBJ1-5; possibly TRBD1 for D (5 bases). V dropped 7 bases and J dropped 3 bases, with 13 bases sitting between them. Germline V CDR1 and CDR2: MNHNY, SVGAGI (reference sequence). This CDR3 region has 14 residues. The CDR3 DNA is TGTGCCAGCACCCTGGGACTGCCCAATCAGCCCCAGCATTTT. This sequence encodes CASTLGLPNQPQHF.

V usage is TRBV6-5 and J usage is TRBJ1-5; D gene unclear. Germline assignment: CDR1 MNHEY and CDR2 SVGAGI. Trimming removed 5 bases from V and 0 bases from J, with 11 bases in between. This CDR3 is built from 15 residues. The CDR3 sequence: CASSPFLYSNQPQHF. The DNA of the CDR3 is TGTGCCAGCAGTCCCTTCCTTTATAGCAATCAGCCCCAGCATTTT.

This clone was recorded only once. J is TRBJ2-2 and V is TRBV7-3, with D tentatively TRBD1 (6 bases). The CDR3 loop spans 14 amino acids. The germline gives CDR1 SGHTA, CDR2 FQGTGA. Trimming cost V 4 bases and J 6 bases, with 12 bases left between them. DNA of the CDR3: TGTGCCAGCAGCTCGGGACAAGGGGCCGGGGAGCTGTTTTTT. Protein product: CASSSGQGAGELFF.

In regard to this clone: The identical CDR3 is also encoded by other nucleotide sequences in the sample. The rearrangement joins TRBV5-1 to TRBJ1-2, with D perhaps TRBD1 (6 bases). The V end lost 0 bases, the J end lost 8 bases, and 11 bases lay between the germline ends. This CDR3 is 13 amino acids long. CDR1 is SGHRS, CDR2 YFSETQ, per germline. The CDR3 DNA sequence: TGCGCCAGCAGCTTGGACAGGGACGGAGGCTACACCTTC. Its translation: CASSLDRDGGYTF.

The V call is TRBV7-3, the J call TRBJ2-3; 9 positions agree with TRBD2. Germline V lookup: CDR1 SGHTA, CDR2 FQGTGA. Trimming removed 3 bases from V and 5 bases from J; junction bases left unmatched: 6. The CDR3 is 15 amino acids. The CDR3 region is CASSLLAGSGDTQYF. The CDR3 nucleotides read TGTGCCAGCAGCTTGCTAGCGGGATCGGGAGATACGCAGTATTTT.

The chain links TRBV7-6 to TRBJ2-5, with 14 bases fitting TRBD2. CDR3 size: 16 residues. Germline CDR1 reads SGHVS; CDR2 reads FNYEAQ. After removal of 2 bases from V and 5 bases from J, the junction contained 4 bases not matched to a gene. The CDR3 DNA is TGTGCCAGCAGCTTATCGGGACTAGCGGGAGCGGAGACCCAGTACTTC. Protein product: CASSLSGLAGAETQYF.

This chain joins TRBV24-1 and TRBJ2-2; TRBD1 might be the D (7 bases). The CDR3 has 14 amino acids. Per germline, CDR1 KGHDR and CDR2 SFDVKD. The V gene lost 4 bases and the J gene lost 5 bases, with 10 bases spanning the gap. Here the CDR3 DNA reads TGTGCCACCAGTGAACCAGGGGGGACCGGGGAGCTGTTTTTT. As protein: CATSEPGGTGELFF.

This clone was picked up a small number of times. The chain employs TRBV7-2 and TRBJ1-4, with D possibly TRBD1 on 6 matching bases. The germline V and J ends were trimmed by 5 bases and 0 bases, with 10 bases remaining between them. CDR1 and CDR2 (germline): SGHTA, FQGNSA. CDR3 length: 15 amino acids. The CDR3 loop is CASSPGDTTNEKLFF. CDR3 in DNA: TGTGCCAGCAGCCCAGGGGACACAACTAATGAAAAACTGTTTTTT.

This chain links TRBV6-1 with TRBJ1-1; 11 bases are a match to TRBD1. V shed 3 bases, J shed 4 bases, and the junction held 7 bases outside the gene matches. The CDR3 has 16 amino acids. Germline V gene sequence: CDR1 MNHNS, CDR2 SASEGT. The CDR3 sequence: CASSEYGQGAPTEAFF. Here the CDR3 DNA reads TGTGCCAGCAGTGAGTACGGACAGGGGGCGCCCACTGAAGCTTTCTTT.

The chain joins TRBV27 to TRBJ2-7; 10 nucleotides line up with TRBD1. CDR3 length: 15 amino acids. CDR1 is MNHEY, CDR2 SMNVEV, per germline (reference sequence). V gave up 6 bases and J gave up 2 bases; unmatched junction bases: 7. The CDR3 spells CASRRGQGIPYEQYF. The DNA for the CDR3 is TGTGCCAGCAGGAGGGGACAGGGGATCCCCTACGAGCAGTACTTC.

This clone was counted between two and nine times. The V gene is TRBV4-2, the J gene TRBJ2-2, with 10 bases that match TRBD1. Germline lookup yields CDR1 LGHNA and CDR2 YNFKEQ. This CDR3 comprises 17 residues. The V and J ends lost 0 bases and 6 bases, in that order; junction bases with no gene match: 7. CDR3 bases: TGTGCCAGCAGCCAAGAGGCCGGGACAGGGGACCCCGGGGAGCTGTTTTTT. Its protein is CASSQEAGTGDPGELFF.

The table lists this clone with a count of one. V gene TRBV20-1 combines with J gene TRBJ2-5; 7 bases map to TRBD1. From germline, CDR1 is DFQATT and CDR2 SNEGSKA (reference sequence). There are 14 residues in the CDR3. V lost 3 bases, J lost 2 bases, and 6 bases stayed unmatched. The CDR3 DNA sequence: TGCAGTGCTAGTTACGGGACAGCTCAAGAGACCCAGTACTTC. Encoded protein: CSASYGTAQETQYF.

The chain carries TRBV6-5 and TRBJ1-6, with TRBD1 matching 7 bases. The CDR3 length is 14 residues. The V segment lost 5 bases and the J segment 5 bases; nucleotides outside the gene matches: 3. The germline V gene encodes CDR1 MNHEY and CDR2 SVGAGI. CDR3 in amino acids: CASSPGGDNSPLHF. CDR3 DNA: TGTGCCAGCAGTCCAGGGGGAGATAATTCACCCCTCCACTTT.

V is TRBV6-5 and J is TRBJ1-6; D may be TRBD1 (6 bases). Germline CDR1 MNHEY, CDR2 SVGAGI. V lost 3 bases to trimming and J lost 8 bases, with 14 bases between them. This CDR3 region has 15 residues. CDR3 DNA sequence: TGTGCCAGCAGTTATAGGGGACATAGTGATTCACCCCTCCACTTT. Translated, it gives CASSYRGHSDSPLHF.

The sample holds a few counts of this clone. The chain carries TRBV5-4 and TRBJ1-3; TRBD1 matches at 8 bases. The CDR3 has 16 amino acids. V shed 4 bases, J shed 9 bases, and the junction held 15 bases outside the gene matches. Germline V gene data show CDR1 as SGHNT and CDR2 as YYREEE (reference sequence). The CDR3 spells CASSPSLDRAQGTIYF. The CDR3 nucleotides are TGTGCCAGCAGCCCCTCCCTGGACAGGGCCCAGGGCACCATATATTTT. The full variable domain, in which reference TRBV5-4 and TRBJ1-3 provide the parts outside the CDR3, is ETGVTQSPTHLIKTRGQQVTLRCSSQSGHNTVSWYQQALGQGPQFIFQYYREEENGRGNFPPRFSGLQFPNYSSELNVNALELDDSALYLCASSPSLDRAQGTIYFGEGSWLTVV.

The CDR3 region is CASSRDTVSTDTQYF. The CDR3 coding sequence is TGTGCCAGCAGCCGGGACACTGTTAGCACAGATACGCAGTATTTT. This rearrangement joins TRBV4-2 to TRBJ2-3; TRBD1 is a possible D gene (6 bases). V lost 4 bases and J 0 bases, leaving 11 bases between the germline ends. Germline CDR1 and CDR2: LGHNA and YNFKEQ. This CDR3 comprises 15 residues.

The rearrangement uses TRBV7-9 and TRBJ1-6; D may be TRBD1 (6 bases). From germline, CDR1 is SEHNR and CDR2 FQNEAQ (reference sequence). The CDR3 spans 14 residues. Trimming took 6 bases from V and 6 from J, leaving 12 bases between them. The CDR3 is CASRLQGTNSPLHF. The CDR3 nucleotides are TGTGCCAGCAGGTTACAGGGCACTAATTCACCCCTCCACTTT.

The J gene is TRBJ1-1, the V gene TRBV18, with 8 bases matching TRBD1. The CDR3 is 14 residues long. J gave up 1 base and V 6 bases, and 4 bases lay outside the gene matches. The germline CDR1 and CDR2 sequences are KGHSH and LQKENI. In DNA, the CDR3 is TGTGCCAGCTCGGGACAGGCCAAGAACACTGAAGCTTTCTTT. Amino acids: CASSGQAKNTEAFF.

The chain recombines TRBV7-2 with TRBJ2-5; D remains unclear. This CDR3 comprises 14 residues. Germline-derived CDR1 and CDR2 are SGHTA and FQGNSA. V was pared by 2 bases and J by 4 bases, with 11 bases between. This CDR3 reads CASSLMNMLETQYF. In DNA form, the CDR3 reads TGTGCCAGCAGCTTAATGAACATGTTAGAGACCCAGTACTTC. The whole variable domain, remainder taken from reference TRBV7-2 and TRBJ2-5, is GAGVSQSPSNKVTEKGKDVELRCDPISGHTALYWYRQSLGQGLEFLIYFQGNSAPDKSGLPSDRFSAERTGGSVSTLTIQRTQQEDSAVYLCASSLMNMLETQYFGPGTRLLVL.

The gene calls are TRBV3-1 (or the pseudogene TRBV3-2) and TRBJ2-7, with 7 bases fitting TRBD1. Per germline, CDR1 LGHDT and CDR2 YNNKEL (reference sequence). V shed 3 bases, J shed 0 bases, and the junction held 2 bases outside the gene matches. The length of the CDR3 is 14 residues. In DNA form, the CDR3 reads TGTGCCAGCAGCCATGCAGGGGGCTCCTACGAGCAGTACTTC. It translates to CASSHAGGSYEQYF.

V is TRBV27 and J is TRBJ1-1; the D gene is possibly TRBD1 (6 bases). The CDR3 totals 15 residues. Trimming took 0 bases from V and 5 from J, leaving 13 bases between them. The germline CDR1 and CDR2 sequences are MNHEY and SMNVEV (reference sequence). The CDR3 sequence is CASSLSIKGGTEAFF. CDR3 DNA: TGTGCCAGCAGTTTATCGATCAAGGGGGGGACTGAAGCTTTCTTT.